This T cell receptor (beta chain) is drawn from a study of CD8+CD57+ T cells in acquired aplastic anemia. Study-level background: Sorting CD4+ and CD8+ cells gave DNA averaging roughly 3.2 ug. Study observations and caveats: CD8+ Simpson's diversity did not differ significantly between patients and controls. Between patients and controls, approximately 29 CD8+ CDR3 sequences were found in common.

As to this clonotype: What it binds is unknown.

Researchers used genomic DNA as the template to profile TCR beta VDJ and CDR3. Using its own MiXCR run on the reads, TCRdb lists one record per CDR3 protein. Among around 180,000 distinct CDR3 sequences listed, 64% were seen once. The CDR3 runs 20 residues. From germline, CDR1 is SEHNR and CDR2 FQNEAQ (reference sequence). V lost 0 bases, J lost 7 bases, and 18 bases stayed unmatched. The genes are TRBV7-9 and TRBJ2-1; 10 bases line up with TRBD1. This receptor was obtained from a human donor with severe aplastic anemia or a healthy control (not recorded which). Source material: sorted CD4+, CD8+, or CD8+CD57+ T cells (not recorded which) from PBMCs. DNA of the CDR3: TGTGCCAGCAGCTTAGCCCCGGGACAGGGGTCCGACACCAGTGGTAATGAGCAGTTCTTC. Translated: CASSLAPGQGSDTSGNEQFF.